These 17 T cell receptor beta chains were sequenced from one sample in a study of blood T cells in healthy people across ages (dated by TCRdb to about 2015). Library prep was done by 5' RACE. These reads were obtained on an Illumina HiSeq 2500. A second about 7 to 12 cycle PCR used a sample-barcoded 5' primer and a J-beta primer mix. The public reads were run again by TCRdb, first through fastp at Q25 and then through MiXCR, and only productive beta chains were kept. Merged by CDR3 protein, the rows form single entries marked with the most common genes and DNA. For this sample there are fewer than 800,000 distinct CDR3 sequences; around 21% appear just once. The ten largest make up 3% to 4% of the sample. Sequencing used blood. The source of these receptors is a man in his 70s in good health.

This clonotype was detected only a few times. The chain combines TRBV29-1 with TRBJ1-1; the D is unclear. The CDR3 sequence is 11 residues long. The germline V gene has CDR1 SQVTM and CDR2 ANQGSEA. V was shortened by 5 bases and J by 12 bases, with 16 bases between the two germline ends. The CDR3 DNA follows: TGCAGCGTTAACGAGTTCCAAGAAACTTTCTTT. Its protein product is CSVNEFQETFF.

The rearrangement joins TRBV20-1 to TRBJ2-5; D gene uncertain. The J call may be wrong; the DNA end is better matched by TRBJ2-7. Germline V lookup: CDR1 DFQATT, CDR2 SNEGSKA (reference sequence). This CDR3 contains 12 residues. The CDR3 is CSAIDGTYEQYF. The CDR3 DNA reads as TGCAGTGCCATCGACGGAACCTACGAGCAGTACTTC.

The rearrangement uses TRBV18 and TRBJ1-3; the D is unclear. The germline V gene has CDR1 KGHSH and CDR2 LQKENI. Trimming took off 3 bases at V and 4 bases at J, with 7 bases between the two ends. The CDR3 contains 13 residues. The CDR3 sequence is CASSPDGGNTIYF. CDR3 sequence (DNA): TGTGCCAGCTCACCGGATGGGGGAAACACCATATATTTT.

This rearrangement joins TRBV29-1 to TRBJ2-7; weak D call: TRBD2 (6 bases). Trimming removed 8 bases at V and 0 bases at J, with 8 bases between. The V gene's germline CDR1 is SQVTM and CDR2 ANQGSEA. The CDR3 contains 11 residues. The DNA of the CDR3 is TGCAGCTGCGGGGTCTCCTACGAGCAGTACTTC. Protein product: CSCGVSYEQYF.

This clonotype was found a few times. For the CDR3, the DNA is TGTGCCAGCAGCCAACCGGGACTAGCGGAGAGCTCCTACAATGAGCAGTTCTTC. Translation gives CASSQPGLAESSYNEQFF. The V gene is TRBV4-2, the J gene TRBJ2-1; 11 bases match TRBD2. The germline V gene has CDR1 LGHNA and CDR2 YNFKEQ. The CDR3 has 18 residues. J lost 0 bases, V lost 2 bases, and 6 bases had no gene match.

This clonotype has only a few counts. The gene calls are TRBV25-1 and TRBJ2-5, with 9 nucleotides matching TRBD2. The J call may be faulty, since TRBJ2-7 better matches the DNA end. Germline CDR1 is MGHDK and CDR2 is SYGVNS. The CDR3 loop spans 15 amino acids. Written as DNA, the CDR3 is TGTGCCAGCAGCCCGTCTAGCGGGAACTCCTACGAGCAGTACTTC. Translating gives CASSPSSGNSYEQYF.

CDR3 sequence (DNA): TGTGCCAGCAGCCAAAACGGGAAGGGCGAAGCTTTCTTT. Translating gives CASSQNGKGEAFF. This chain links TRBV6-5 with TRBJ1-1, with unresolved D. The CDR3 contains 13 residues. Germline CDR1 MNHEY, CDR2 SVGAGI. V was pared by 6 bases and J by 8 bases, with 16 bases between.

This chain links TRBV6-1 with TRBJ1-6; 10 nucleotides align to TRBD1. CDR3 length: 16 residues. V dropped 6 bases and J dropped 4; count of bases not matched to a gene: 6. Germline V gene lookup returns CDR1 MNHNS and CDR2 SASEGT. CDR3 sequence reads: CASSPDRGGYNSPLHF. DNA for the CDR3: TGTGCCAGCAGCCCGGACAGGGGGGGGTATAATTCACCCCTCCACTTT.

In its sample, this clonotype was seen a few times. This chain joins TRBV2 and TRBJ1-5; tentative D call: TRBD1 (6 bases). Trimming took off 6 bases at V and 0 bases at J, with 12 bases between the two ends. The CDR3 extends over 15 amino acids. CDR1 is SNHLY, CDR2 FYNNEI, per germline. The CDR3 region has the DNA TGTGCCAGCAGCTCGCAGGGGCATAGCAATCAGCCCCAGCATTTT. Residues: CASSSQGHSNQPQHF.

The chain is built from TRBV6-5 and TRBJ2-5; D might be TRBD1 or TRBD2, each matching 5 bases. The J call may be faulty, since TRBJ2-1 better matches the DNA end. The CDR3 contains 14 residues. Germline loops: CDR1 MNHEY, CDR2 SVGAGI. CDR3 in DNA: TGTGCCAGCAGACAAAAGCGGCCAGGGAATGAGCAGTTCTTC. Its translation is CASRQKRPGNEQFF.

The rearrangement uses TRBV3-1 and TRBJ2-5; D ambiguous. Judging by the DNA end, TRBJ2-7 fits better; the J call may be wrong. The CDR3 spans 12 residues. Germline V lookup: CDR1 LGHDT, CDR2 YNNKEL (reference sequence). For the CDR3, the DNA is TGTGCCAGCAGCCATCTAGACGGCGAGCAGTACTTC. As protein: CASSHLDGEQYF.

Only a few counts were recorded for this clonotype. J is TRBJ2-5 and V is TRBV5-1; D is possibly TRBD1 or TRBD2 (5 bases each). Germline CDR1 reads SGHRS; CDR2 reads YFSETQ. The V end was cut by 1 base, the J end by 1 base, with 11 bases between. This CDR3 is 15 amino acids long. The CDR3 bases are TGCGCCAGCAGCTTGTTTGGGGGAACCCAAGAGACCCAGTACTTC. Translated, it gives CASSLFGGTQETQYF.

This clonotype was counted a few times. This chain joins TRBV15 and TRBJ1-3; no clear D gene. The CDR3 sequence is 11 residues long. Looked up from germline, CDR1 is LNHNV and CDR2 is YYDKDF (reference sequence). Trimming stripped 0 bases from V and 8 bases from J, with 2 bases between. The CDR3 nucleotides are TGTGCCACCAGCAGAGATCACACCATATATTTT. It is translated as CATSRDHTIYF.

Only a few counts were recorded for this clonotype. V gene TRBV7-9 combines with J gene TRBJ1-3; no clear D gene. Trimming removed 2 bases at V and 2 bases at J, with 13 bases between. There are 16 residues in the CDR3. In germline, CDR1 is SEHNR, CDR2 FQNEAQ (reference sequence). For the CDR3, the DNA is TGTGCCAGCAGCTTAAAAGCTTCTTCCCCTGGAAACACCATATATTTT. It translates to CASSLKASSPGNTIYF.

Details on this clonotype: Sequence at one end of the junction differs from germline and may be a read error. The V and J genes are TRBV5-1 and TRBJ1-5, with TRBD1 matching over 9 bases. The CDR3 runs 14 residues. Germline V CDR1 and CDR2: SGHRS, YFSETQ. The chain's CDR3 is CAISPGQGGQPQHF. CDR3 DNA sequence: TGCGCCATCAGCCCGGGACAGGGTGGTCAGCCCCAGCATTTT.

This clonotype was seen a few times. This chain uses TRBV15 with TRBJ2-1; a possible D gene is TRBD2 (5 bases). The length of the CDR3 is 15 residues. CDR1 LNHNV and CDR2 YYDKDF come from the germline V gene (reference sequence). V was cut by 6 bases and J by 0 bases, with 12 bases left in between. In DNA form, the CDR3 reads TGTGCCACCAGTAGGAGCGGAGACTCCTACAATGAGCAGTTCTTC. It yields the protein CATSRSGDSYNEQFF. The whole variable domain, remainder taken from reference TRBV15 and TRBJ2-1, is DAMVIQNPRYQVTQFGKPVTLSCSQTLNHNVMYWYQQKSSQAPKLLFHYYDKDFNNEADTPDNFQSRRPNTSFCFLDIRSPGLGDTAMYLCATSRSGDSYNEQFFGPGTRLTVL.

The V call is TRBV29-1, the J call TRBJ2-3; D may be TRBD1 (6 bases). The CDR3 is 15 amino acids. Deletions cut 6 bases from V and 2 bases from J, with 18 bases between. CDR1 SQVTM and CDR2 ANQGSEA come from the germline V gene. The CDR3 DNA reads TGCAGCGTCACAGGGACCGGAATATTCACAGATACGCAGTATTTT. Its protein product is CSVTGTGIFTDTQYF.